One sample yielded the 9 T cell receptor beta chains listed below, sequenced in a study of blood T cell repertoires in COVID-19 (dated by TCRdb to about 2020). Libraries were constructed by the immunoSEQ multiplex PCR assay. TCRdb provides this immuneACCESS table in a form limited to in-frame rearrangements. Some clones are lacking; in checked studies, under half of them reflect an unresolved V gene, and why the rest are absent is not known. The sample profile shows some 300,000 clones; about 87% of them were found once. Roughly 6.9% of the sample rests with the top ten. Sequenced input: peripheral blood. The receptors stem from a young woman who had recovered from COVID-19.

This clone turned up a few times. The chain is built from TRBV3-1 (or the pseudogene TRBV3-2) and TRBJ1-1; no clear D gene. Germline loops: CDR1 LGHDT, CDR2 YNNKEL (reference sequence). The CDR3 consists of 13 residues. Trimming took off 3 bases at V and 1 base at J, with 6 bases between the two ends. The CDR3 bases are TGTGCCAGCAGCCAGTACAAGAACACTGAAGCTTTCTTT. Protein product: CASSQYKNTEAFF.

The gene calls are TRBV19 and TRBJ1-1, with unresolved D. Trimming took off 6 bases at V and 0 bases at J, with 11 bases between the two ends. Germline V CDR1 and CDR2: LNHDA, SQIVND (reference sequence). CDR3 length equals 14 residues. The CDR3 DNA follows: TGTGCCAGTAGCGTGGCGACATTGAACACTGAAGCTTTCTTT. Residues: CASSVATLNTEAFF. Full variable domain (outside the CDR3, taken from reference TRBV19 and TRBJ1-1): DGGITQSPKYLFRKEGQNVTLSCEQNLNHDAMYWYRQDPGQGLRLIYYSQIVNDFQKGDIAEGYSVSREKKESFPLTVTSAQKNPTAFYLCASSVATLNTEAFFGQGTRLTVV.

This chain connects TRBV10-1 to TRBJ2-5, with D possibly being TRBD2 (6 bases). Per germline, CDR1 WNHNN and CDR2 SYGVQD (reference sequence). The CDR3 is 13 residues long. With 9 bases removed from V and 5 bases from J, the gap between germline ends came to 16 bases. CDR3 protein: CARKGPGGETQYF. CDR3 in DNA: TGCGCCAGAAAGGGGCCTGGGGGGGAGACCCAGTACTTC.

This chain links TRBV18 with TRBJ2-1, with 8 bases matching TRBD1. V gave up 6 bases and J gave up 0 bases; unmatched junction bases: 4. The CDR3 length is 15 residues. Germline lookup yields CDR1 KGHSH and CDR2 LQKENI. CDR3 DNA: TGTGCCAGCTCTAGTACAGGGGGCTCCTACAATGAGCAGTTCTTC. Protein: CASSSTGGSYNEQFF.

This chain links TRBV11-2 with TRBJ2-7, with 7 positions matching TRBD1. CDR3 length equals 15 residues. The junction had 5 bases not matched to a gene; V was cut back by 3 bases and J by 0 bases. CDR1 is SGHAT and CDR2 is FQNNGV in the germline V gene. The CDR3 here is CASSFRQGPSYEQYF. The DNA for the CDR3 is TGTGCCAGCAGCTTCCGACAGGGACCCTCCTACGAGCAGTACTTC.

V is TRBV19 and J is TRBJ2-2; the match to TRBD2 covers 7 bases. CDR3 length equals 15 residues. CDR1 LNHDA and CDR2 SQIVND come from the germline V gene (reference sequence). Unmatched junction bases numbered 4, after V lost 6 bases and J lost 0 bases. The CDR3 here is CASRRGGPNTGELFF. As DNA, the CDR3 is TGTGCCAGTAGGCGCGGGGGACCGAACACCGGGGAGCTGTTTTTT.

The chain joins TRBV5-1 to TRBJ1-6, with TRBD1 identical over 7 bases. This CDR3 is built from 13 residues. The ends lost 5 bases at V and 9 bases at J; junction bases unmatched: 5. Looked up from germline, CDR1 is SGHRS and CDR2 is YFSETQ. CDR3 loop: CASSRGPASPLHF. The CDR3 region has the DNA TGCGCCAGCAGTAGGGGGCCGGCTTCACCCCTCCACTTT.

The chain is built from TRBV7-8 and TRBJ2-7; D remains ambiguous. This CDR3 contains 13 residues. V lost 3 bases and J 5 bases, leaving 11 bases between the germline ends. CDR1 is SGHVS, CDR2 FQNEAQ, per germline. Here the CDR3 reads CASSLRLVDEQYF. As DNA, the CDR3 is TGTGCCAGCAGCTTGAGGCTGGTGGACGAGCAGTACTTC. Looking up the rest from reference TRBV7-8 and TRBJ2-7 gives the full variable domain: GAGVSQSPRYKVAKRGQDVALRCDPISGHVSLFWYQQALGQGPEFLTYFQNEAQLDKSGLPSDRFFAERPEGSVSTLKIQRTQQEDSAVYLCASSLRLVDEQYFGPGTRLTVT.

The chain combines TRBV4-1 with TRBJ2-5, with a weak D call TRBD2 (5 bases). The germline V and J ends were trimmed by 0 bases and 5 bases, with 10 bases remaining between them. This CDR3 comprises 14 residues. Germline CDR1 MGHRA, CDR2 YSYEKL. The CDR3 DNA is TGCGCCAGCAGCCAAGAGATCCGAGGGGAGACCCAGTACTTC. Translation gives CASSQEIRGETQYF.